This T cell receptor (beta chain) was observed in a study of human T cells and chemical hapten exposure. Trimming cost V 11 bases and J 4 bases, with 17 bases left between them. This CDR3 region has 14 residues. As to time point: patch test 2, 6 weeks after DPC sensitization. Described treatment: therapeutic diphenylcyclopropenone sensitization with weekly scalp DPC. Total RNA extraction was carried out from unfractionated whole blood. This clonotype showed up many times. TCRdb independently ran MiXCR on the RACE reads; one entry per CDR3 protein. Of about 80,000 distinct CDR3 sequences listed, 10% were seen once; the top ten hold 2% to 2.5%.

The TCR originated in a woman aged 25 to 39 with alopecia areata. Some clones in this sample may be carry-over from other donors' samples. J is TRBJ1-4 and V is TRBV12-3 or TRBV12-4; D possibly corresponds to TRBD1 (6 bases). The sequencing used whole blood, collected in connection with sensitization to the hapten diphenylcyclopropenone (DPC). The CDR3 region is CAVSRRGDNEKLFF. The CDR3 nucleotides read TGTGCCGTATCCCGTAGGGGGGATAATGAAAAACTGTTTTTT.